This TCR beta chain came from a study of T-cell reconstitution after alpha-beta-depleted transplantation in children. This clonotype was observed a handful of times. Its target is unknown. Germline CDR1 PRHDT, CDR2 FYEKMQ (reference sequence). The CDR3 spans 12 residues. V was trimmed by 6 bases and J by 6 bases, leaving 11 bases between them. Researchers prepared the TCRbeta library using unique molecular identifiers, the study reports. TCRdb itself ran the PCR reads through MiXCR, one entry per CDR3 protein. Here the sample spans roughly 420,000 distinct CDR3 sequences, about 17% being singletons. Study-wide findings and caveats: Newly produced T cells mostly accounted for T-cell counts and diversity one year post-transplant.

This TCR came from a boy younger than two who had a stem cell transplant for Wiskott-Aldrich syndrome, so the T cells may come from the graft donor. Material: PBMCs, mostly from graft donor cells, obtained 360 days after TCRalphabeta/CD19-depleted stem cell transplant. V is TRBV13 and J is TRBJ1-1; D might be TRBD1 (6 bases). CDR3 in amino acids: CASSDRPSEAFF. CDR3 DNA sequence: TGTGCCAGCAGTGACAGGCCCTCTGAAGCTTTCTTT.